These T cell receptor gamma chains were read from a single sample in a study of Vδ1+ human thymocytes. TCRdb made new clone calls on the multiplex PCR reads using CATT. The sample lists 25,000 to 35,000 gamma-chain clones; 20% to 25% were seen once. Sequencing was performed on Vdelta1+ gamma-delta thymocytes from the thymus. Receptors originate from a boy in the first two years of life who had congenital heart surgery. CDR3s leave out the opening cysteine and the closing phenylalanine or tryptophan. The order of the fields is V gene, J gene, CDR3 protein.

V: TRGV9
J: TRGJ1/TRGJ2
CDR3: ALWEVAGVYYKKL

V: TRGV2
J: TRGJP1
CDR3: ATWDGPNRPTGWFKI

V: TRGV3
J: TRGJP2
CDR3: ATWDIGSDWIKT

V: TRGV4
J: TRGJ1/TRGJ2
CDR3: ATWDSKKL

V: TRGV8
J: TRGJ1/TRGJ2
CDR3: ATWDLCSYYKKL

V: TRGV2
J: TRGJ1/TRGJ2
CDR3: ATWDGNRYYKKL

V: TRGV9
J: TRGJ1/TRGJ2
CDR3: ALWEVPLYKKL

V: TRGV5
J: TRGJ1/TRGJ2
CDR3: ATWDRPMFYYKKL

V: TRGV9
J: TRGJ1/TRGJ2
CDR3: ALWEALYYKKL

V: TRGV5
J: TRGJ1/TRGJ2
CDR3: ATWAHYKKL

V: TRGV4
J: TRGJ1/TRGJ2
CDR3: ATWDGNGNYYKKL

V: TRGV8
J: TRGJ1/TRGJ2
CDR3: ATWDPAGGGYKKL

V: TRGV2
J: TRGJ1/TRGJ2
CDR3: ATSSGGVDKKL

V: TRGV5
J: TRGJ1/TRGJ2
CDR3: ATWVKDKKL

V: TRGV2
J: TRGJP2
CDR3: ATWTSFSSDWIKT

V: TRGV2
J: TRGJP2
CDR3: ATWDGLRNDWIKT

V: TRGV3
J: TRGJP1
CDR3: ATWDNTGWFKI

V: TRGV9
J: TRGJ1/TRGJ2
CDR3: ALWDHYYKKL

V: TRGV9
J: TRGJP
CDR3: ALWEPVMMGKKIKV

V: TRGV4
J: TRGJ1/TRGJ2
CDR3: ATWDRPQGYKKL

V: TRGV8
J: TRGJ1/TRGJ2
CDR3: ATWDTNCQL

V: TRGV9
J: TRGJ1/TRGJ2
CDR3: ALWEGPADYKKL

V: TRGV9
J: TRGJP
CDR3: AWRMVQELGKKIKV

V: TRGV5
J: TRGJP2
CDR3: ATWDRPLSDWIKT

V: TRGV9
J: TRGJ1/TRGJ2
CDR3: ALWEVPGYYKKL

V: TRGV2
J: TRGJ1/TRGJ2
CDR3: ATWDGPSNYYKKL

V: TRGV2
J: TRGJ1/TRGJ2
CDR3: ATWDGRYYYKKL

V: TRGV9
J: TRGJ1/TRGJ2
CDR3: ALWEPRNYYKKL

V: TRGV8
J: TRGJ1/TRGJ2
CDR3: ATWDQSYYKKL

V: TRGV9
J: TRGJP1
CDR3: ALYKYSTGWFKI

V: TRGV3
J: TRGJ1/TRGJ2
CDR3: ATWDICPLRSDYKKL

V: TRGV2
J: TRGJP2
CDR3: ATWDGPVRSDWIKT

V: TRGV4
J: TRGJ1/TRGJ2
CDR3: ATWLNKKL

V: TRGV2
J: TRGJ1/TRGJ2
CDR3: ATWDGPGYYKKL

V: TRGV4
J: TRGJP2
CDR3: ATWDGRGDWIKT

V: TRGV9
J: TRGJ1/TRGJ2
CDR3: ALWEGCYKKL

V: TRGV4
J: TRGJ1/TRGJ2
CDR3: ATWDGQKKL

V: TRGV4
J: TRGJ1/TRGJ2
CDR3: ATWDGPAHYYKKL

V: TRGV3
J: TRGJ1/TRGJ2
CDR3: ATWDRHVHPNYYKKL

V: TRGV8
J: TRGJP2
CDR3: ATWDSFGSDWIKT

V: TRGV9
J: TRGJ1/TRGJ2
CDR3: ALWEKDKKL

V: TRGV9
J: TRGJ1/TRGJ2
CDR3: ALWEVWGSGYKKL

V: TRGV9
J: TRGJ1/TRGJ2
CDR3: ALWEVLGVEKL

V: TRGV3
J: TRGJ1/TRGJ2
CDR3: ATWFWYKKL

V: TRGV9
J: TRGJP
CDR3: ALWEVRGELGKKIKV

V: TRGV3
J: TRGJ1/TRGJ2
CDR3: ATWDRVAYKKL

V: TRGV8
J: TRGJ1/TRGJ2
CDR3: ATWDRSYYKKL

V: TRGV5
J: TRGJ1/TRGJ2
CDR3: ATWDRLVKL

V: TRGV4
J: TRGJ1/TRGJ2
CDR3: ATWDGWEVDYYKKL

V: TRGV9
J: TRGJ1/TRGJ2
CDR3: ALRVYYKKL

V: TRGV2
J: TRGJP2
CDR3: ATWDGLYSSDWIKT

V: TRGV9
J: TRGJ1/TRGJ2
CDR3: ALWEVRGYYKKL

V: TRGV5
J: TRGJ1/TRGJ2
CDR3: ATWDRLPGYYKKL

V: TRGV5
J: TRGJ1/TRGJ2
CDR3: ATWDARGKKL

V: TRGV4
J: TRGJ1/TRGJ2
CDR3: ATWDVGVYYKKL